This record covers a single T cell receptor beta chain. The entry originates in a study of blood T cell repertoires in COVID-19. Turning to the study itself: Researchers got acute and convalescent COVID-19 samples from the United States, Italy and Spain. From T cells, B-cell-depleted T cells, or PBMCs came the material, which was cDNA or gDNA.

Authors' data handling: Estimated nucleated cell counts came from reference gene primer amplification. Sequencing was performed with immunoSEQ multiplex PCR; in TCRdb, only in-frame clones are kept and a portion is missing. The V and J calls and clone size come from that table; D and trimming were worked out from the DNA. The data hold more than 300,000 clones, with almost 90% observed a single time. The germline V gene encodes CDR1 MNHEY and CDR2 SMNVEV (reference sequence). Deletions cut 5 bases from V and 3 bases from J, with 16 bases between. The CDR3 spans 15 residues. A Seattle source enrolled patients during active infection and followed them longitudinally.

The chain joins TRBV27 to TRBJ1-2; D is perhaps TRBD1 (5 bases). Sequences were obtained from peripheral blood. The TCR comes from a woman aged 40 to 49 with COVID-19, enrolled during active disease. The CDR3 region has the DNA TGTGCCAGCAGTCCACATGACAGAAGGGACTATGGCTACACCTTC. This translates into CASSPHDRRDYGYTF.